The 19 T cell receptor beta chains presented below share a single source sample, sequenced in a study of siplizumab effects on memory and regulatory T cells (dated by TCRdb to about 2019). The protocol used for the library was the immunoSEQ multiplex PCR assay. The clones in this table, taken by TCRdb from immuneACCESS, are in-frame only. Not every clone is retained; where verified, under half of the shortfall comes from an unresolved V gene, and the cause of the rest is unknown. In all, the sample holds more than 60,000 clones, and about 96% of those were seen once. Together, the top ten hold 0.095% of the sample. Sequences were obtained from naive CD8+ T cells sorted from blood. Explained via the paper, the cell subset or site label denotes: unstimulated naive T cells. The receptors here all came from a human donor in good health.

The chain is built from TRBV13 and TRBJ2-5, with a weak D call TRBD2 (5 bases). Germline assignment: CDR1 PRHDT and CDR2 FYEKMQ (reference sequence). The V gene lost 2 bases and the J gene lost 3 bases, with 10 bases spanning the gap. The CDR3 has 14 residues. CDR3 loop: CASSLRASKETQYF. In DNA, the CDR3 is TGTGCCAGCAGCTTACGGGCTAGCAAAGAGACCCAGTACTTC. The variable domain in full, completed from reference TRBV13 and TRBJ2-5, reads AAGVIQSPRHLIKEKRETATLKCYPIPRHDTVYWYQQGPGQDPQFLISFYEKMQSDKGSIPDRFSAQQFSDYHSELNMSSLELGDSALYFCASSLRASKETQYFGPGTRLLVL.

The chain couples TRBV6-7 to TRBJ2-2, with D possibly matching TRBD1 (6 bases). TRBV6-7 is placed among ORFs of uncertain function. The CDR3 is 15 amino acids. Trimming cost V 5 bases and J 2 bases, with 12 bases left between them. The CDR3 here is CASSREQGNTGELFF. In DNA, the CDR3 is TGTGCCAGCAGTCGGGAACAGGGAAACACCGGGGAGCTGTTTTTT.

The genes are TRBV10-2 and TRBJ1-2, with a weak D call TRBD1 (6 bases). This CDR3 is 12 amino acids long. Germline assignment: CDR1 WSHSY and CDR2 SAAADI. With 8 bases removed from V and 8 bases from J, the gap between germline ends came to 15 bases. The DNA for the CDR3 is TGCGCCAGCGGGGAGGGGGGCTGGGGCTACACCTTC. This codes for CASGEGGWGYTF.

This clone has only one observation. The J gene is TRBJ2-1, the V gene TRBV5-1; weak D call: TRBD1 (6 bases). Germline lookup yields CDR1 SGHRS and CDR2 YFSETQ. The CDR3 runs to 15 residues. Trimming left V 0 bases short and J 5 bases short, with 12 bases between. DNA for the CDR3: TGCGCCAGCAGCTTGGTGGATCGGACAGACAATGAGCAGTTCTTC. This translates into CASSLVDRTDNEQFF.

The chain joins TRBV7-6 to TRBJ1-1; possible D gene TRBD1, 5 bases. V shed 5 bases and J shed 5 bases, with 15 bases lying between them. Germline CDR1 and CDR2: SGHVS and FNYEAQ. This CDR3 comprises 14 residues. CDR3 bases: TGTGCCAGCAGCCCCGGCGGGGGGTGGACTGAAGCTTTCTTT. This sequence encodes CASSPGGGWTEAFF.

This rearrangement joins TRBV28 to TRBJ1-5, with 7 bases lining up with TRBD1. The ends lost 10 bases at V and 1 base at J; junction bases unmatched: 1. Germline V CDR1 and CDR2: MDHEN, SYDVKM. The CDR3 totals 12 residues. CDR3 residues: CATRGSNQPQHF. The DNA for the CDR3 is TGTGCCACCAGGGGGAGCAATCAGCCCCAGCATTTT.

In this sample, this clone turned up once. The rearrangement links TRBV11-3 to TRBJ2-1, with 7 bases matching TRBD2. Germline V gives CDR1 SGHNT, CDR2 YENEEA. CDR3 length: 15 amino acids. Losses at the gene ends were 5 bases for V and 7 bases for J; bases not matched to a gene: 11. The CDR3 is CASSESGATGNEQFF. The CDR3 bases are TGTGCCAGCAGCGAGAGCGGGGCCACGGGAAATGAGCAGTTCTTC.

The chain employs TRBV19 and TRBJ1-1; D uncertain. Trimming cost V 6 bases and J 8 bases, with 7 bases left between them. Germline CDR1 and CDR2: LNHDA and SQIVND (reference sequence). The CDR3 is 10 amino acids. The CDR3 loop is CASRKDEAFF. CDR3 in DNA: TGTGCCAGTAGGAAGGACGAAGCTTTCTTT.

V is TRBV9 and J is TRBJ2-6; tentatively, D is TRBD1 (5 bases). Germline values: CDR1 SGDLS, CDR2 YYNGEE. This CDR3 has 19 amino acids. Deletions cut 0 bases from V and 0 bases from J, with 16 bases between. The CDR3 nucleotides are TGTGCCAGCAGCGTAGTCCCTGCCCTCGACAGCTCTGGGGCCAACGTCCTGACTTTC. This gives the protein CASSVVPALDSSGANVLTF.

This rearrangement joins TRBV5-6 to TRBJ2-1, with D perhaps matching TRBD1 (6 bases). CDR3 length: 15 residues. With 0 bases removed from V and 2 bases from J, the gap between germline ends came to 9 bases. Germline V gene data show CDR1 as SGHDT and CDR2 as YYEEEE. As DNA, the CDR3 is TGTGCCAGCAGCTTGGGGGGGCTGACCTACAATGAGCAGTTCTTC. This gives the protein CASSLGGLTYNEQFF. The whole variable domain, remainder taken from reference TRBV5-6 and TRBJ2-1, is DAGVTQSPTHLIKTRGQQVTLRCSPKSGHDTVSWYQQALGQGPQFIFQYYEEEERQRGNFPDRFSGHQFPNYSSELNVNALLLGDSALYLCASSLGGLTYNEQFFGPGTRLTVL.

The rearrangement joins TRBV28 to TRBJ1-4; TRBD1 matches 9 bases. CDR1 and CDR2 from the germline V gene are MDHEN and SYDVKM. V dropped 4 bases and J dropped 8; count of bases not matched to a gene: 11. This CDR3 spans 16 amino acids. This CDR3 is CASSSPGTGRDEKLFF. The CDR3 DNA is TGTGCCAGCAGTTCCCCAGGGACAGGGAGGGACGAAAAACTGTTTTTT.

The V call is TRBV19, the J call TRBJ1-1, with 7 bases matching TRBD1. Germline V gives CDR1 LNHDA, CDR2 SQIVND (reference sequence). V shed 4 bases, J shed 4 bases, and the junction held 9 bases outside the gene matches. CDR3 length: 15 amino acids. CDR3 region: CASSNPRQGITEAFF. The CDR3 DNA reads as TGTGCCAGTAGTAACCCAAGACAGGGAATCACTGAAGCTTTCTTT.

The chain employs TRBV6-5 and TRBJ2-7; 10 bases match TRBD2. The CDR3 contains 15 residues. Trimming at V came to 5 bases and at J to 2 bases, leaving 6 bases not matched to a gene. CDR1 is MNHEY, CDR2 SVGAGI, per germline. The CDR3 protein is CASSLGLAETYEQYF. The CDR3 bases are TGTGCCAGCAGTCTCGGACTAGCGGAGACCTACGAGCAGTACTTC.

The chain employs TRBV5-6 and TRBJ1-2; D unresolved. This CDR3 comprises 14 residues. The V end was cut by 6 bases, the J end by 5 bases, with 17 bases between. Germline lookup yields CDR1 SGHDT and CDR2 YYEEEE. The CDR3 DNA reads as TGTGCCAGCACGATAGCCGGGAGCCCTTATGGCTACACCTTC. Its translation is CASTIAGSPYGYTF.

The DNA of the CDR3 is TGTGCCAGCTTGGACAGGGGGCTGTGTGTCCCCTCTGGAAACACCATATATTTT. Protein sequence: CASLDRGLCVPSGNTIYF. The J gene is TRBJ1-3, the V gene TRBV25-1, with 11 nucleotides matching TRBD1. J was trimmed by 0 bases and V by 8 bases; bases with no gene match: 12. From germline, CDR1 is MGHDK and CDR2 SYGVNS. The CDR3 contains 18 residues.

This chain links TRBV18 with TRBJ1-3; 9 bases fit TRBD1. Germline CDR1 and CDR2: KGHSH and LQKENI. V shed 1 base and J 0 bases; nucleotides not matched to a gene: 7. This CDR3 comprises 18 residues. CDR3 sequence reads: CASSPQGTGHVSGNTIYF. The CDR3 DNA reads as TGTGCCAGCTCACCACAGGGGACAGGGCATGTCTCTGGAAACACCATATATTTT.

This clone appeared a single time. The chain has TRBV19 and TRBJ2-7; weak D call: TRBD2 (5 bases). The V gene's germline CDR1 is LNHDA and CDR2 SQIVND (reference sequence). Trimming cost V 5 bases and J 1 base, with 12 bases left between them. This CDR3 has 14 residues. The CDR3 DNA reads as TGTGCCAGTAGTGACCTCGGGGTTTCCTACGAGCAGTACTTC. Translation: CASSDLGVSYEQYF.

The chain uses TRBV14 and TRBJ1-4; 8 bases line up with TRBD1. CDR1 and CDR2 (germline): SGHDN, FVKESK. CDR3 length: 16 residues. V gave up 4 bases and J gave up 8 bases; unmatched junction bases: 12. The CDR3 DNA follows: TGTGCCAGCAGCCCCAGCGACAGGGGTCGGAAGGAAAAACTGTTTTTT. Amino acid sequence: CASSPSDRGRKEKLFF. Supplemented by reference TRBV14 and TRBJ1-4, the full variable domain reads EAGVTQFPSHSVIEKGQTVTLRCDPISGHDNLYWYRRVMGKEIKFLLHFVKESKQDESGMPNNRFLAERTGGTYSTLKVQPAELEDSGVYFCASSPSDRGRKEKLFFGSGTQLSVL.

The V and J genes are TRBV4-1 and TRBJ1-5; TRBD1 matches at 7 bases. Losses at the gene ends were 1 base for V and 0 bases for J; bases not matched to a gene: 0. Germline V gene lookup returns CDR1 MGHRA and CDR2 YSYEKL. The CDR3 length is 15 residues. In nucleotides, the CDR3 is TGCGCCAGCAGCCAAGGGGACAGTAGCAATCAGCCCCAGCATTTT. This translates into CASSQGDSSNQPQHF.